These 27 T cell receptor beta chains were sequenced from one sample in a study of cytomegalovirus exposure and HLA in healthy donors. Amplification used 60 Vbeta primers and 13 Jbeta primers. Assay used: immunoSEQ multiplex PCR; TCRdb lists only in-frame clones, some missing. The table includes 98,000 or so clones, over 60% detected once. The sequenced material came from PBMCs. The receptors originated from a man in his sixties in good health and CMV-seropositive.

In this sample, this clone turned up a few times. The chain recombines TRBV9 with TRBJ2-5; perhaps TRBD2 as D (7 bases). From germline, CDR1 is SGDLS and CDR2 YYNGEE. V was trimmed by 4 bases and J by 5 bases, leaving 18 bases between them. The CDR3 runs to 15 residues. The CDR3 here is CASSPTGGAGETQYF. The CDR3 nucleotides are TGTGCCAGCAGCCCCACTGGGGGGGCGGGGGAGACCCAGTACTTC.

This clone was picked up one time. The DNA of the CDR3 is TGTGCCAGCAGTGACTCGAAGCTCAGCGGGGGGGGAAGTGAGCAGTTCTTC. This sequence encodes CASSDSKLSGGGSEQFF. The chain combines TRBV6-4 with TRBJ2-1; TRBD2 matches at 10 bases. J lost 9 bases, V lost 0 bases, and 11 bases had no gene match. The germline V gene has CDR1 MRHNA and CDR2 SNTAGT. This CDR3 is built from 17 residues.

The rearrangement joins TRBV5-4 to TRBJ1-2; no definite D call. CDR3 size: 14 residues. Germline V CDR1 and CDR2: SGHNT, YYREEE (reference sequence). V was cut by 3 bases and J by 4 bases, with 13 bases left in between. The CDR3 spells CASSSGRTFYGYTF. Written as DNA, the CDR3 is TGTGCCAGCAGCTCCGGTCGGACTTTCTATGGCTACACCTTC.

This chain uses TRBV28 with TRBJ2-7; perhaps TRBD1 as D (5 bases). V dropped 5 bases and J dropped 2 bases, with 16 bases sitting between them. Germline V gene sequence: CDR1 MDHEN, CDR2 SYDVKM. The CDR3 sequence is 15 residues long. In DNA, the CDR3 is TGTGCCAGCAGTCCCCGACCGGTGGGGCCCTACGAGCAGTACTTC. As protein: CASSPRPVGPYEQYF.

This chain's CDR3 is CATSRDRAGNEKLFF. The CDR3 DNA follows: TGTGCCACCAGCAGGGACAGGGCTGGTAATGAAAAACTGTTTTTT. The rearrangement links TRBV15 to TRBJ1-4, with 8 nucleotides matching TRBD1. CDR1 is LNHNV and CDR2 is YYDKDF in the germline V gene (reference sequence). The CDR3 covers 15 residues. V gave up 3 bases and J gave up 4 bases; unmatched junction bases: 4.

This chain connects TRBV6-5 to TRBJ1-3; D is undetermined. CDR1 is MNHEY, CDR2 SVGAGI, per germline. Trimming took off 4 bases at V and 4 bases at J, with 14 bases between the two ends. CDR3 length: 15 residues. This CDR3 reads CASSWTLSPGNTIYF. The CDR3 nucleotides read TGTGCCAGCAGTTGGACTTTATCCCCCGGAAACACCATATATTTT.

The chain recombines TRBV7-9 with TRBJ2-5, with TRBD1 matching 7 bases. In germline, CDR1 is SEHNR, CDR2 FQNEAQ (reference sequence). J lost 0 bases, V lost 4 bases, and 2 bases had no gene match. This CDR3 spans 14 amino acids. The CDR3 region has the DNA TGTGCCAGCAGCTCAGGGACAGACCAAGAGACCCAGTACTTC. Translation: CASSSGTDQETQYF.

Comments on this clone: One end of the junction is discordant with germline, which a read error may explain. The chain has TRBV9 and TRBJ2-3, with 8 positions matching TRBD2. The CDR3 is 17 amino acids. Germline V gene sequence: CDR1 SGDLS, CDR2 YYNGEE. This CDR3 reads CAGSVGRGDQLTDTQYF. The DNA of the CDR3 is TGTGCCGGCAGCGTAGGGCGGGGGGACCAACTCACAGATACGCAGTATTTT.

The V and J genes are TRBV5-1 and TRBJ1-1; D is unclear. This CDR3 region has 13 residues. Germline assignment: CDR1 SGHRS and CDR2 YFSETQ. Trimming removed 2 bases from V and 2 bases from J, with 7 bases in between. The CDR3 is CASSLRYNTEAFF. CDR3 nucleotides: TGCGCCAGCAGCTTACGGTATAACACTGAAGCTTTCTTT.

J is TRBJ2-1 and V is TRBV7-7; TRBD2 agrees at 8 bases. The V and J ends lost 5 bases and 3 bases, in that order; junction bases with no gene match: 3. Germline V gives CDR1 SSHAT, CDR2 FNYEAQ (reference sequence). The CDR3 length is 14 residues. Written as DNA, the CDR3 is TGTGCCAGCAGCCTTAGCGGGGACTACAATGAGCAGTTCTTC. This translates into CASSLSGDYNEQFF.

The gene calls are TRBV2 and TRBJ1-6; TRBD1 matches at 7 bases. V was clipped by 7 bases and J by 4 bases; unmatched bases: 7. Germline CDR1 and CDR2: SNHLY and FYNNEI. The CDR3 has 15 residues. The CDR3 region is CASIPTGVYNSPLHF. The CDR3 DNA sequence: TGTGCCAGCATTCCTACAGGGGTTTATAATTCACCCCTCCACTTT.

The chain recombines TRBV7-3 with TRBJ1-2, with TRBD1 identical over 7 bases. Trimming took 4 bases from V and 6 from J; bases not matched to a gene: 11. The CDR3 length is 15 residues. CDR1 is SGHTA, CDR2 FQGTGA, per germline. The DNA of the CDR3 is TGTGCCAGCAGCTCCGCCGGGACAGAAAGTCATGGCTACACCTTC. This codes for CASSSAGTESHGYTF.

This clone has more than one count but fewer than ten. This chain links TRBV4-1 with TRBJ1-1; D may be TRBD1 (5 bases). From germline, CDR1 is MGHRA and CDR2 YSYEKL. The CDR3 consists of 15 residues. V lost 4 bases and J 5 bases, leaving 17 bases between the germline ends. This chain's CDR3 is CASSLGGGFATEAFF. In DNA form, the CDR3 reads TGCGCCAGCAGCCTTGGGGGGGGGTTTGCGACTGAAGCTTTCTTT.

This rearrangement joins TRBV19 to TRBJ1-2, with 9 bases aligning to TRBD1. In germline, CDR1 is LNHDA, CDR2 SQIVND (reference sequence). The CDR3 spans 15 residues. V trimming: 5 bases; J trimming: 5 bases; junction bases outside the gene matches: 9. CDR3 residues: CASSPQGQGLYGYTF. The DNA for the CDR3 is TGTGCCAGTAGTCCCCAGGGACAGGGTCTTTATGGCTACACCTTC.

J is TRBJ1-2 and V is TRBV19, with TRBD1 matching 7 bases. Germline assignment: CDR1 LNHDA and CDR2 SQIVND (reference sequence). Losses at the gene ends were 8 bases for V and 5 bases for J; bases not matched to a gene: 14. This CDR3 region has 15 residues. CDR3 sequence: CASGPGQALQYGYTF. The CDR3 DNA reads TGTGCCAGTGGCCCCGGACAGGCCCTCCAATATGGCTACACCTTC.

The CDR3 DNA reads as TGTGCCAGCAGCCTCGGGACTAGCGGGGGGGCCAGGACGCAGTATTTT. This gives the protein CASSLGTSGGARTQYF. This rearrangement joins TRBV7-3 to TRBJ2-3; 16 bases are a match to TRBD2. V lost 5 bases, J lost 9 bases, and 8 bases stayed unmatched. The length of the CDR3 is 16 residues. Looked up from germline, CDR1 is SGHTA and CDR2 is FQGTGA.

This clone was detected once. The chain combines TRBV7-7 with TRBJ2-1, with 8 nucleotides matching TRBD1. The germline CDR1 and CDR2 sequences are SSHAT and FNYEAQ (reference sequence). With V trimmed by 1 base and J by 6 bases, 5 bases remained unmatched. The length of the CDR3 is 15 residues. CDR3 region: CASSLVRTGTNEQFF. CDR3 DNA sequence: TGTGCCAGCAGCTTAGTGCGGACAGGGACCAATGAGCAGTTCTTC.

The rearrangement joins TRBV28 to TRBJ1-5, with D unresolved. The CDR3 runs to 12 residues. The V gene lost 6 bases and the J gene lost 0 bases, with 3 bases spanning the gap. In germline, CDR1 is MDHEN, CDR2 SYDVKM. The CDR3, as DNA: TGTGCCAGCAGCTATAGCAATCAGCCCCAGCATTTT. It codes for CASSYSNQPQHF. The whole variable domain, remainder taken from reference TRBV28 and TRBJ1-5, is DVKVTQSSRYLVKRTGEKVFLECVQDMDHENMFWYRQDPGLGLRLIYFSYDVKMKEKGDIPEGYSVSREKKERFSLILESASTNQTSMYLCASSYSNQPQHFGDGTRLSIL.

CDR3 sequence (DNA): TGTGCCAGCAGTGACCAGGGGCATGGCTACACCTTC. Its translation is CASSDQGHGYTF. The chain is built from TRBV6-4 and TRBJ1-2; D might be TRBD1 (6 bases). There are 12 residues in the CDR3. Germline values: CDR1 MRHNA, CDR2 SNTAGT. Trimming took 2 bases from V and 6 from J, leaving 7 bases between them.

The chain has TRBV6-6 and TRBJ2-4; 11 nucleotides align to TRBD2. The CDR3 has 15 amino acids. Germline lookup yields CDR1 MNHNY and CDR2 SVGAGI (reference sequence). V was pared by 0 bases and J by 7 bases, with 2 bases of the junction left unmatched. The CDR3 spells CASSYSSSGGNIQYF. For the CDR3, the DNA is TGTGCCAGCAGTTACTCGTCTAGCGGGGGGAACATTCAGTACTTC.

The genes are TRBV28 and TRBJ2-5; possibly TRBD1 for D (5 bases). The J call may be wrong; the DNA end is better matched by TRBJ2-7. CDR1 and CDR2 from the germline V gene are MDHEN and SYDVKM. The CDR3 is 13 residues long. CDR3 region: CASSLTVSYEQYF. The CDR3 region has the DNA TGTGCCAGCAGTCTGACAGTTTCCTACGAGCAGTACTTC.

The gene calls are TRBV6-6 and TRBJ2-5; 10 nucleotides line up with TRBD1. TRBJ2-7 explains the end of the DNA better; the J call may be wrong. The germline gives CDR1 MNHNY, CDR2 SVGAGI (reference sequence). The CDR3 contains 14 residues. Here the CDR3 reads CASRQTDRGAEQYF. CDR3 in DNA: TGTGCCAGCAGGCAGACGGACAGGGGGGCCGAGCAGTACTTC.

A remark on this clone: A junction boundary mismatches the germline segment, possibly from a read error. Other DNA sequences of this sample code for an identical CDR3. The V gene is TRBV5-6, the J gene TRBJ1-3; maybe TRBD1 (6 bases). This CDR3 contains 17 residues. Germline-derived CDR1 and CDR2 are SGHDT and YYEEEE. The CDR3 DNA follows: TGCGCCAGCAGCTCCCGTCGTACGGGGGGCCCTGGAAACACCATATATTTT. Its protein product is CASSSRRTGGPGNTIYF. Filled out from reference TRBV5-6 and TRBJ1-3, the complete variable domain reads DAGVTQSPTHLIKTRGQQVTLRCSPKSGHDTVSWYQQALGQGPQFIFQYYEEEERQRGNFPDRFSGHQFPNYSSELNVNALLLGDSALYLCASSSRRTGGPGNTIYFGEGSWLTVV.

The CDR3 loop reads CASRGSWSSGNTIYF. CDR3 DNA sequence: TGTGCCAGCAGGGGTTCGTGGAGCTCTGGAAACACCATATATTTT. The V gene is TRBV28, the J gene TRBJ1-3; D gene uncertain. The germline V and J ends were trimmed by 6 bases and 0 bases, with 12 bases remaining between them. Germline V CDR1 and CDR2: MDHEN, SYDVKM. The CDR3 is made up of 15 amino acids.

The V and J genes are TRBV5-1 and TRBJ2-1, with a weak D call TRBD2 (6 bases). CDR1 is SGHRS and CDR2 is YFSETQ in the germline V gene. The length of the CDR3 is 17 residues. With 1 base removed from V and 6 bases from J, the gap between germline ends came to 20 bases. CDR3 coding DNA: TGCGCCAGCAGCTTGTCGTCAGGCGGGGTTGTAGGCAATGAGCAGTTCTTC. As protein: CASSLSSGGVVGNEQFF. The complete variable domain, with remaining parts taken from reference TRBV5-1 and TRBJ2-1, reads KAGVTQTPRYLIKTRGQQVTLSCSPISGHRSVSWYQQTPGQGLQFLFEYFSETQRNKGNFPGRFSGRQFSNSRSEMNVSTLELGDSALYLCASSLSSGGVVGNEQFFGPGTRLTVL.

The chain uses TRBV6-6 and TRBJ2-3; TRBD2 aligns across 7 bases. Germline V gives CDR1 MNHNY, CDR2 SVGAGI (reference sequence). This CDR3 region has 13 residues. Germline trimming cut 7 bases from V and 4 bases from J; bases unmatched to any gene: 5. The CDR3 is CASISAGADTQYF. CDR3 DNA: TGTGCCAGCATTTCTGCGGGGGCAGATACGCAGTATTTT.

This chain links TRBV9 with TRBJ1-4; D is possibly TRBD1 (6 bases). Germline V gene lookup returns CDR1 SGDLS and CDR2 YYNGEE. Trimming removed 4 bases from V and 5 bases from J, with 15 bases in between. CDR3 size: 15 residues. The chain's CDR3 is CASSIRDTGNEKLFF. In nucleotides, the CDR3 is TGTGCCAGCAGCATCCGGGACACTGGAAATGAAAAACTGTTTTTT.